The T cell receptor (beta chain) under discussion was sequenced for a study of regulatory T cells in long-lasting Graves disease. Findings and limits, study-wide: Favored gene segments in persistent disease were TRBV28, TRBJ1-2 and TRBJ2-5. Persistent Graves' patients showed a TCR diversity that was lower than that of newly diagnosed ones.

This clonotype has more than one count but fewer than ten. What it recognizes is unknown. For TCR beta, libraries came from iRepertoire HTBI primers and Arm-PCR of CDR3 regions. TCRdb re-called the multiplex PCR reads through MiXCR, storing one row per CDR3 protein. This table holds approximately 400,000 distinct CDR3 sequences, about 16% found once. This sample's time point: newly diagnosed GD, antithyroid drugs for less than 3 months. The TCR library used RNA extracted from PBMCs. Germline CDR1 reads LNHNV; CDR2 reads YYDKDF (reference sequence). The CDR3 has 14 residues. The V end lost 0 bases, the J end lost 1 base, and 7 bases lay between the germline ends. These data also formed part of another study, on T cells in Graves' hyperthyroidism and ophthalmopathy. That work contributes: Graves' hyperthyroidism is called stable when ophthalmopathy does not progress within 18 months.

The sequenced sample was peripheral blood mononuclear cells (PBMCs), obtained at new diagnosis, from a patient treated with antithyroid drugs. The chain recombines TRBV15 with TRBJ2-7; D not certain. This clonotype was sampled from a woman aged 25 to 39 with Graves disease. The CDR3 loop is CATSRDMGSYEQYF. CDR3 nucleotide sequence: TGTGCCACCAGCAGAGATATGGGATCCTACGAGCAGTACTTC.